The 23 T cell receptor beta chains presented below share a single source sample, sequenced in a study of T cell responses to AZD1222 COVID-19 vaccine (dated by TCRdb to the early 2020s). Libraries came from the immunoSEQ multiplex PCR assay. The table comes from immuneACCESS by way of TCRdb, which keeps in-frame sequences with V and J called. Part of the clones is missing from these tables; in studies checked, under half for an unresolved V gene and the rest for unknown reasons. The sample has about 110,000 clones on record, about 93% of them singletons. The top ten clones comprise approximately 2.2% of the sample. The sample's time point, from its label and the paper: baseline before first vaccination. Sequenced material: peripheral blood, taken on day 0 of AZD1222 vaccination. These receptors were taken from an adult in good health.

The V and J genes are TRBV15 and TRBJ1-6; D call uncertain. V lost 0 bases and J lost 6, with 9 bases in between. Germline V CDR1 and CDR2: LNHNV, YYDKDF (reference sequence). The CDR3 loop spans 15 amino acids. CDR3 in amino acids: CATSRDDGFNSPLHF. The CDR3 coding sequence is TGTGCCACCAGCAGAGATGACGGCTTTAATTCACCCCTCCACTTT.

The CDR3 DNA sequence: TGTGCCAGCAGTTCGCATGGCACTGAAGCTTTCTTT. Translated: CASSSHGTEAFF. The chain joins TRBV5-5 to TRBJ1-1; the D is unclear. V lost 5 bases to trimming and J lost 4 bases, with 9 bases between them. This CDR3 is built from 12 residues. Germline CDR1 SGHKS, CDR2 YYEKEE (reference sequence).

The chain combines TRBV11-2 with TRBJ2-1, with 13 nucleotides matching TRBD2. The CDR3 totals 16 residues. The V gene end was trimmed by 6 bases and the J gene end by 8 bases; junction bases not matched to a gene: 10. Germline CDR1 and CDR2: SGHAT and FQNNGV. CDR3 nucleotides: TGTGCCAGCAGATACCAGGGACTAGCGGGAATCGATGAGCAGTTCTTC. Protein sequence: CASRYQGLAGIDEQFF.

The chain is built from TRBV15 and TRBJ2-5; 8 bases are shared with TRBD2. The length of the CDR3 is 15 residues. Per germline, CDR1 LNHNV and CDR2 YYDKDF (reference sequence). Trimming took 0 bases from V and 5 from J; bases not matched to a gene: 5. The CDR3: CATSRDIGGGETQYF. The CDR3 nucleotides are TGTGCCACCAGCAGAGATATCGGCGGGGGGGAGACCCAGTACTTC. Variable domain in full (rest from reference TRBV15 and TRBJ2-5): DAMVIQNPRYQVTQFGKPVTLSCSQTLNHNVMYWYQQKSSQAPKLLFHYYDKDFNNEADTPDNFQSRRPNTSFCFLDIRSPGLGDTAMYLCATSRDIGGGETQYFGPGTRLLVL.

The genes are TRBV27 and TRBJ1-2, with D perhaps TRBD1 (5 bases). Per the germline V gene, CDR1 is MNHEY and CDR2 is SMNVEV (reference sequence). This CDR3 contains 15 residues. V dropped 5 bases and J dropped 8 bases, with 21 bases sitting between them. The CDR3 DNA sequence: TGTGCCAGCAGTACGAATGACAGCCCCGAGGGGGGCTACACCTTC. Translation: CASSTNDSPEGGYTF.

The V call is TRBV6-6, the J call TRBJ2-3; D possibly corresponds to TRBD1 (5 bases). Trimming cost V 6 bases and J 2 bases, with 12 bases left between them. Germline CDR1 and CDR2: MNHNY and SVGAGI (reference sequence). The CDR3 spans 14 residues. The CDR3 reads CASRDRQNTDTQYF. The CDR3, as DNA: TGTGCCAGCAGGGATAGACAGAACACAGATACGCAGTATTTT.

V and J are TRBV19 and TRBJ1-5; the D gene is possibly TRBD1 (5 bases). The CDR3 sequence is 13 residues long. Germline lookup yields CDR1 LNHDA and CDR2 SQIVND (reference sequence). Between the trimmed V and J ends, which lost 6 bases and 4 bases, there was a span of 10 bases. CDR3 nucleotides: TGTGCCAGTAGCCCCCCAGGGAATCAGCCCCAGCATTTT. Translation: CASSPPGNQPQHF.

The J gene is TRBJ2-5, the V gene TRBV4-2; 9 nucleotides match TRBD1. This CDR3 has 17 residues. Germline trimming cut 5 bases from V and 4 bases from J; bases unmatched to any gene: 14. CDR1 and CDR2 (germline): LGHNA, YNFKEQ. The CDR3 loop reads CASSKRHTGGGGETQYF. CDR3 DNA sequence: TGTGCCAGCAGCAAACGACATACAGGGGGCGGAGGAGAGACCCAGTACTTC.

The rearrangement links TRBV7-6 to TRBJ1-2; 9 bases are shared with TRBD1. The ends lost 0 bases at V and 2 bases at J; junction bases unmatched: 7. Per germline, CDR1 SGHVS and CDR2 FNYEAQ. The CDR3 is made up of 17 amino acids. The CDR3 reads CASSLAQGQGSNYGYTF. The CDR3 nucleotides read TGTGCCAGCAGCTTAGCCCAGGGACAGGGTTCGAACTATGGCTACACCTTC. The full variable domain, with the rest looked up from reference TRBV7-6 and TRBJ1-2, is GAGVSQSPRYKVTKRGQDVALRCDPISGHVSLYWYRQALGQGPEFLTYFNYEAQQDKSGLPNDRFSAERPEGSISTLTIQRTEQRDSAMYRCASSLAQGQGSNYGYTFGSGTRLTVV.

This chain joins TRBV19 and TRBJ1-1; D is unclear. There are 13 residues in the CDR3. V was cut by 6 bases and J by 1 base, with 9 bases left in between. Germline CDR1 and CDR2: LNHDA and SQIVND (reference sequence). The CDR3 region is CASRGEENTEAFF. In DNA form, the CDR3 reads TGTGCCAGTAGGGGAGAGGAGAACACTGAAGCTTTCTTT. Using reference TRBV19 and TRBJ1-1 for the parts outside the CDR3, the full variable domain is DGGITQSPKYLFRKEGQNVTLSCEQNLNHDAMYWYRQDPGQGLRLIYYSQIVNDFQKGDIAEGYSVSREKKESFPLTVTSAQKNPTAFYLCASRGEENTEAFFGQGTRLTVV.

In its sample, this clone was seen once. V and J are TRBV7-3 and TRBJ2-1, with D tentatively TRBD2 (5 bases). CDR1 SGHTA and CDR2 FQGTGA come from the germline V gene. V was trimmed by 2 bases and J by 0 bases, leaving 14 bases between them. This CDR3 is built from 17 residues. CDR3 sequence: CASSLDISGSSYNEQFF. CDR3 bases: TGTGCCAGCAGCTTAGATATCAGCGGAAGCTCCTACAATGAGCAGTTCTTC.

The chain carries TRBV29-1 and TRBJ2-1; TRBD2 is a possible D gene (5 bases). The ends were cut back, 2 bases at V and 5 bases at J, with 10 bases in the middle. The germline gives CDR1 SQVTM, CDR2 ANQGSEA. The CDR3 covers 13 residues. CDR3 in DNA: TGCAGCGTTGAAACCGGGGATCACAATGAGCAGTTCTTC. Protein: CSVETGDHNEQFF.

V is TRBV2 and J is TRBJ1-3; no definite D call. The CDR3 covers 15 residues. Trimming cost V 3 bases and J 2 bases, with 11 bases left between them. Germline CDR1 and CDR2: SNHLY and FYNNEI. CDR3 sequence (DNA): TGTGCCAGCAGTGAGATAGGTCCCCCTGGAAACACCATATATTTT. It yields the protein CASSEIGPPGNTIYF. The full variable domain, with the rest looked up from reference TRBV2 and TRBJ1-3, is EPEVTQTPSHQVTQMGQEVILRCVPISNHLYFYWYRQILGQKVEFLVSFYNNEISEKSEIFDDQFSVERPDGSNFTLKIRSTKLEDSAMYFCASSEIGPPGNTIYFGEGSWLTVV.

The chain joins TRBV3-1 (or the pseudogene TRBV3-2) to TRBJ1-2; TRBD1 aligns across 7 bases. Germline-derived CDR1 and CDR2 are LGHDT and YNNKEL (reference sequence). The CDR3 has 14 amino acids. The junction had 3 bases not matched to a gene; V was cut back by 1 base and J by 4 bases. The CDR3 sequence: CASSQGNRGYGYTF. In DNA form, the CDR3 reads TGTGCCAGCAGCCAAGGGAACAGGGGCTATGGCTACACCTTC.

The chain recombines TRBV7-9 with TRBJ2-6; maybe TRBD2 (6 bases). Germline V gene data show CDR1 as SEHNR and CDR2 as FQNEAQ (reference sequence). The V gene lost 3 bases and the J gene lost 3 bases, with 12 bases spanning the gap. This CDR3 comprises 16 residues. The CDR3 protein is CASSFGGAYGANVLTF. The CDR3 DNA reads as TGTGCCAGCAGCTTCGGCGGGGCCTATGGGGCCAACGTCCTGACTTTC.

The DNA of the CDR3 is TGTGCCAGCGGCGGGGGGGGCGGCAATCAGCCCCAGCATTTT. It specifies CASGGGGGNQPQHF. This chain uses TRBV2 with TRBJ1-5; possible D gene TRBD1, 6 bases. Trimming cost V 8 bases and J 2 bases, with 13 bases left between them. Germline loops: CDR1 SNHLY, CDR2 FYNNEI. This CDR3 region has 14 residues.

The chain is built from TRBV15 and TRBJ2-5; a weak D match, TRBD2 (5 bases). This CDR3 has 16 amino acids. CDR1 LNHNV and CDR2 YYDKDF come from the germline V gene (reference sequence). V was shortened by 0 bases and J by 4 bases, with 15 bases between the two germline ends. CDR3 coding DNA: TGTGCCACCAGCAGAGAGAACGGGAAGGGTGCAGAGACCCAGTACTTC. This sequence encodes CATSRENGKGAETQYF. The variable domain in full, with the rest retrieved from reference TRBV15 and TRBJ2-5, is DAMVIQNPRYQVTQFGKPVTLSCSQTLNHNVMYWYQQKSSQAPKLLFHYYDKDFNNEADTPDNFQSRRPNTSFCFLDIRSPGLGDTAMYLCATSRENGKGAETQYFGPGTRLLVL.

The chain joins TRBV5-4 to TRBJ2-7; unclear D gene. V lost 0 bases to trimming and J lost 5 bases, with 9 bases between them. CDR3 length: 13 residues. CDR1 SGHNT and CDR2 YYREEE come from the germline V gene (reference sequence). This CDR3 reads CASSLERGHEQYF. CDR3 coding DNA: TGTGCCAGCAGCTTGGAAAGAGGCCACGAGCAGTACTTC. Full variable domain (remainder filled in from reference TRBV5-4 and TRBJ2-7): ETGVTQSPTHLIKTRGQQVTLRCSSQSGHNTVSWYQQALGQGPQFIFQYYREEENGRGNFPPRFSGLQFPNYSSELNVNALELDDSALYLCASSLERGHEQYFGPGTRLTVT.

The chain links TRBV9 to TRBJ1-2; D uncertain. Trimming pared 0 bases from V and 7 bases from J, leaving 16 bases between. The CDR3 is 15 amino acids. From germline, CDR1 is SGDLS and CDR2 YYNGEE. CDR3 amino acids: CASSVGRRSYGGYTF. As DNA, the CDR3 is TGTGCCAGCAGCGTAGGTCGGAGAAGTTATGGTGGCTACACCTTC.

V is TRBV6-5 and J is TRBJ2-7; a possible D gene is TRBD1 (6 bases). The CDR3 covers 12 residues. Germline V gene lookup returns CDR1 MNHEY and CDR2 SVGAGI. V lost 5 bases and J lost 4, with 9 bases in between. The CDR3 nucleotides read TGTGCCAGCAGTCTCGGACAGTACGAGCAGTACTTC. It encodes CASSLGQYEQYF.

The rearrangement uses TRBV6-5 and TRBJ2-3; a weak D match, TRBD2 (6 bases). CDR1 is MNHEY and CDR2 is SVGAGI in the germline V gene. Trimming left V 9 bases short and J 2 bases short, with 12 bases between. There are 13 residues in the CDR3. CDR3 residues: CASISGLTDTQYF. CDR3 nucleotides: TGTGCCAGTATTAGCGGTCTCACAGATACGCAGTATTTT.

The table lists this clone with a count of one. The chain's CDR3 is CASSQRGTGNTIYF. The CDR3 DNA sequence: TGTGCCAGCAGCCAACGAGGGACTGGAAACACCATATATTTT. The chain links TRBV3-1 (or the pseudogene TRBV3-2) to TRBJ1-3; no definite D call. Germline CDR1 is LGHDT and CDR2 is YNNKEL (reference sequence). V shed 2 bases and J shed 2 bases, with 7 bases lying between them. The CDR3 is 14 residues long.

V is TRBV30 and J is TRBJ2-7; D perhaps matches TRBD2 (6 bases). The CDR3 extends over 13 amino acids. Deletions cut 8 bases from V and 4 bases from J, with 18 bases between. Germline lookup yields CDR1 GTSNPN and CDR2 SVGIG (reference sequence). The CDR3 reads CAGGARRRYEQYF. The CDR3 coding sequence is TGTGCCGGAGGGGCTAGGAGAAGGTACGAGCAGTACTTC.